This TCR beta chain was sequenced during a study of T cells after yellow fever vaccination (dated by TCRdb to between 2019 and 2020). Broadly, across the study: Libraries from fractions with low cell numbers were prepared with the SMART-Seq v4 Ultra Low Input RNA kit. To follow T-cell clones before and after both primary and booster YFV17D yellow fever vaccination, bulk TCR alpha and beta repertoires underwent longitudinal sequencing. Two healthy male donors, one aged 18 to 30 and one aged 30 to 40 years, made up the cohort. Blood was drawn at multiple timepoints before and after primary and secondary immunization, with bulk PBMC replicates and cell subsets isolated. Broader findings and caveats from the paper: Only two donors were included in the study, so the extent to which the findings can be generalized is limited. After the booster, most clones that had expanded after primary vaccination were detected again (around 96% of CD4 and around nine tenths of CD8), suggesting broad maintenance of memory. The secondary T-cell response was weaker than the primary response but faster, peaking on day 5 instead of day 15. Computational filtering was needed because FACS-sorted repertoires could contain abundant contaminating clonotypes from the bulk population. A small fraction of clonotypes appeared in both the CD4 and CD8 compartments, likely as a result of convergent recombination.

TCR cDNA was synthesized by 5'RACE template switching, which introduced a universal primer site and unique molecular identifiers. Priming for cDNA synthesis came from both the TCR alpha and TCR beta constant segments. Two PCR steps were used to amplify libraries, with sample barcodes and sequencing adapters being added in the second step. Sequencing of libraries was performed on Illumina HiSeq 2500 (2x100 bp) or NovaSeq (2x150 bp). The study's own analysis went as follows. MIGEC handled demultiplexing of reads and collapsing into UMI consensus sequences, while MiXCR performed V(D)J alignment. Vaccine-responding clonotypes were identified with edgeR using replicate PBMC samples, with FDR below 0.01 and a log2 fold change above 5 up to day 15 being required. Each bulk clonotype received a CD4 or CD8 identity based on whether the sequenced CD4 or CD8 repertoire contained that clonotype at higher abundance. In TCRdb, the public reads were trimmed at Q25 with fastp and aligned with MiXCR, with productive beta chains retained. Rows merge per CDR3 protein into single entries with the most common DNA and genes. The V and J calls come from TCRdb's annotation, not from the publication. The sample table contains 100,000 to 150,000 distinct CDR3 sequences; only one count was recorded for approximately 7% of them. Nearly 2.5% of the sample comes from the top ten.

This clonotype occurred many times. Its antigen is still unknown. One base away there is no much larger clone; base qualities are not given. V is pared back by 5 bases and J by 3 bases, with 11 bases lying between the germline termini. Via the germline V gene (reference sequence), CDR1 is LNHNV and CDR2 YYDKDF. From cysteine to phenylalanine, the CDR3 is 15 amino acids long. Solely the CDR3 DNA is kept, with 45 bases framed from the first base. The treatment or condition label of this sample denotes: live attenuated yellow fever vaccine strain. PBMCs were isolated from peripheral blood using a standard Ficoll-Paque protocol. Dynabeads CD4 and CD8 positive selection kits were used to isolate the CD4 and CD8 T-cell fractions. TriZol was used to extract RNA from bulk PBMCs, from CD4 and CD8 fractions, and from dextramer-positive and dextramer-negative fractions.

The TCR originated in a man aged 18 to 30 who received the YFV17D yellow fever vaccine. The sequencing here drew on CD4+ T cells sorted from PBMCs, taken 10 days after the first yellow fever vaccination. The chain couples TRBV15 to TRBJ2-6, with the D segment identity uncertain. The sequence in DNA is TGTGCCACCAGCGTCGGTGGTAATGGGGCCAACGTCCTGACTTTC. This sequence encodes CATSVGGNGANVLTF.